These T cell receptor beta chains were read from a single sample in a study of T cell responses to AZD1222 COVID-19 vaccine. TCRdb's table, derived via immunoSEQ multiplex PCR, lists solely in-frame clones and lacks some. Of roughly 150,000 clones listed, more than 85% are singletons. Sequenced material: peripheral blood, taken on day 0 of AZD1222 vaccination. These receptors all stem from an adult in good health. The CDR3 runs from the conserved cysteine through the conserved F or W. Each record gives: clone size, J gene, D gene, V gene, CDR3 DNA, CDR3 protein. D genes are given only for firm matches. A clone size is listed for some rows: how often the clone was seen (once, few, many), or a class if it is expanded.

NA TRBJ1-2 TRBD1 TRBV5-6 TGTGCCAGCAGCTTGCGACAGGGACCTAACTATGGCTACACCTTC CASSLRQGPNYGYTF
NA TRBJ2-3 TRBD2 TRBV5-1 TGCGCCAGCAGCTCGGGACTATCCCAGACAGATACGCAGTATTTT CASSSGLSQTDTQYF
NA TRBJ2-5 NA TRBV29-1 TGCAGCGTTGTGAAGGAGGGGAATCCCCAGTACTTC CSVVKEGNPQYF
NA TRBJ2-3 NA TRBV13 TGTGCCAGCACCCTCAGCCCAGATACGCAGTATTTT CASTLSPDTQYF
NA TRBJ2-5 NA TRBV7-2 TGTGCCAGCAGCCAAAATCCCGGGCCCTCGGGGATCCAGTACTTC CASSQNPGPSGIQYF
NA TRBJ2-7 TRBD2 TRBV29-1 TGCAGCGTTGCCCCCTCTAGCGGGAGGGCCGAGCAGTACTTC CSVAPSSGRAEQYF
NA TRBJ1-3 NA TRBV29-1 TGCAGCGTTTCTCAAGAGGTCTCCGGAAACACCATATATTTT CSVSQEVSGNTIYF
NA TRBJ1-3 TRBD1 TRBV3-1/TRBV3-2 TGTGCCAGCAGCCTCCTTGGGGGACAGTCCGGATCCTCTGGAAACACCATATATTTT CASSLLGGQSGSSGNTIYF
NA TRBJ1-6 NA TRBV19 TGTGCCAGTAGTGCGCAGGGGCTTAATAATTCACCCCTCCACTTT CASSAQGLNNSPLHF
NA TRBJ2-5 NA TRBV27 TGTGCCAGCAGTTTTAAGGGCTCAGAGACCCAGTACTTC CASSFKGSETQYF
few TRBJ1-2 NA TRBV6-2/TRBV6-3 TGTGCCAGCAGTGATTCCAGGGATGGCTACACCTTC CASSDSRDGYTF
NA TRBJ2-7 TRBD1 TRBV12-5 TGTGCTAGTGGATTAGACAGGGGGGAGTACTTC CASGLDRGEYF
NA TRBJ2-3 NA TRBV10-2 TGCGCCAGCAGGACGGGGAGACCGGATACGCAGTATTTT CASRTGRPDTQYF
NA TRBJ1-6 NA TRBV27 TGTGCCAGCAGCCATTGGGGGGGAGATTCACCCCTCCACTTT CASSHWGGDSPLHF
NA TRBJ2-4 TRBD2 TRBV6-2/TRBV6-3 TGTGCCAGCAGCCATGGACTAGCGAGAAAACGCATTCAGTACTTC CASSHGLARKRIQYF
NA TRBJ2-7 TRBD2 TRBV19 TGTGCCAGTAGTATAGGCGCCGCCGGACTAGCGGGTATCCTCTACGAGCTGTACTTC CASSIGAAGLAGILYELYF
NA TRBJ1-1 TRBD1 TRBV2 TGTGCCAGCTGTAGGGGGCCTGGCACTGAAGCTTTCTTT CASCRGPGTEAFF
NA TRBJ1-2 TRBD1 TRBV6-2/TRBV6-3 TGTGCCAGCAGTTACTCGAGGGACAGCCTAATTTATGGCTACACCTTC CASSYSRDSLIYGYTF
NA TRBJ1-5 TRBD1 TRBV18 TGTGCCAGCTCAGTACGGACAGGGTCGGAGCCCCAGCATTTT CASSVRTGSEPQHF
NA TRBJ2-5 TRBD2 TRBV30 TGTGCCTGGAGTGTACTAGCGGTCTATGGGACCCAGTACTTC CAWSVLAVYGTQYF
NA TRBJ2-5 NA TRBV7-7 TGTGCCAGCAGCCACTCGCCGGCCCTTCAAGAGACCCAGTACTTC CASSHSPALQETQYF
NA TRBJ2-3 NA TRBV29-1 TGCAGCGTTGTCGGGGGCCGGTTTGGAGATACGCAGTATTTT CSVVGGRFGDTQYF
once TRBJ2-3 TRBD1 TRBV10-3 TGTGCCATCAGTGAGAGACAGGGGAGTGCAGATACGCAGTATTTT CAISERQGSADTQYF
once TRBJ2-1 NA TRBV6-4 TGTGCCAGCAGGGGGGAAGGGCCGGGGAATGAGCAGTTCTTC CASRGEGPGNEQFF
NA TRBJ2-2 TRBD1 TRBV11-2 TGTGCCAGCAGAAACCGCCGGGACAGGGGGCGAAGCGGGGAGCTGTTTTTT CASRNRRDRGRSGELFF
NA TRBJ1-1 NA TRBV10-3 TGTGCCACCGGAAGGGGCACGAACACTGAAGCTTTCTTT CATGRGTNTEAFF
NA TRBJ2-3 NA TRBV25-1 TGTGCCAGCAGTGGATTCTCCCGACTCGGAGATACGCAGTATTTT CASSGFSRLGDTQYF
NA TRBJ1-3 NA TRBV15 TGTGCCACCAGCAGATTACAGGGCTCTGGAAACACCATATATTTT CATSRLQGSGNTIYF
once TRBJ2-3 NA TRBV4-1 TGCGCCAGCAGCCAAAGGATCTCCCCCACAGATACGCAGTATTTT CASSQRISPTDTQYF
NA TRBJ1-5 NA TRBV6-1 TGTGCCAGCAGTGAATGGGCAGGGGAAGGATATCAGCCCCAGCATTTT CASSEWAGEGYQPQHF
NA TRBJ1-6 NA TRBV5-5 TGTGCCAGCAGCTTGGAAGGGGGCTCCTATAATTCACCCCTCCACTTT CASSLEGGSYNSPLHF
NA TRBJ1-5 NA TRBV7-9 TGTGCCAGCGAGAGGGGGACTAGCAATCAGCCCCAGCATTTT CASERGTSNQPQHF
NA TRBJ1-2 NA TRBV12-5 TGTGCTAGTGGACCGCTGACCCCCTTGGATGAGGGGGGGTCTAACTATGGCTACACCTTC CASGPLTPLDEGGSNYGYTF
NA TRBJ2-3 NA TRBV6-2/TRBV6-3 TGTGCCAGCAGTCAGAGCACAGATACGCAGTATTTT CASSQSTDTQYF
NA TRBJ2-7 TRBD2 TRBV9 TGTGCCAGCAGCGTTGGGCTAGCGGGGTCCTACGAGCAGTACTTC CASSVGLAGSYEQYF
NA TRBJ2-6 TRBD2 TRBV7-2 TGTGCCAGCAGCTGGAAACTAGCGGGGACCGGCTCTGGGGCCAACGTCCTGACTTTC CASSWKLAGTGSGANVLTF
NA TRBJ2-1 NA TRBV5-1 TGCGCCAGCAGCTTACGGACGGGTGATGAGCAGTTCTTC CASSLRTGDEQFF
NA TRBJ2-1 TRBD2 TRBV5-4 TGTGCCAGCAGCTTGGAAGCGGGGGGGTTCTACAATGAGCAGTTCTTC CASSLEAGGFYNEQFF
NA TRBJ1-2 NA TRBV6-5 TGTGCCAGCCGAGAGGGGAACTATGGCTACACCTTC CASREGNYGYTF
NA TRBJ2-5 TRBD1 TRBV6-2/TRBV6-3 TGTGCCAGCAGTTCCCTCGGGACAGGACCCCAGAAGACCCAGTACTTC CASSSLGTGPQKTQYF
NA TRBJ2-3 TRBD2 TRBV5-4 TGTGCCAGCAGCTGGGGGGGGAGGAGCACAGATACGCAGTATTTT CASSWGGRSTDTQYF
NA TRBJ2-3 NA TRBV12-2 TGTGCAAGTCGCCCTAGCGGGAGGGCCTATAAAGATACGCAGTATTTT CASRPSGRAYKDTQYF
NA TRBJ2-3 TRBD2 TRBV12-5 TGTGCTAGTGGTAGCGGGAAACGGAATTGGGGGGCAGATACGCAGTATTTT CASGSGKRNWGADTQYF